The 2 T cell receptor beta chains presented below share a single source sample, sequenced in a study of T cell responses to AZD1222 COVID-19 vaccine. The repertoire was sequenced with immunoSEQ multiplex PCR; TCRdb's copy has only in-frame clones and lacks some. The sample has roughly 140,000 clones, about 85% seen once. The sequences come from peripheral blood, collected after recovery from COVID-19. The source of these receptors is an adult who had recovered from COVID-19.

This sequence joins TRBV6-5 and TRBJ1-6, with 7 bases lining up with TRBD1. The trim removed 5 bases at V and 5 bases at J, leaving 6 bases unmatched. CDR1 is MNHEY, CDR2 SVGAGI, per germline. This CDR3 is 15 amino acids long. The CDR3 loop is CASSTRQGNNSPLHF. The CDR3, as DNA: TGTGCCAGCAGTACCCGACAGGGAAATAATTCACCCCTCCACTTT.

The count of this clone is one. J is TRBJ2-6 and V is TRBV9; possibly TRBD1 for D (6 bases). Germline V lookup: CDR1 SGDLS, CDR2 YYNGEE. V lost 4 bases, J lost 1 base, and 12 bases lay in between. There are 16 residues in the CDR3. The CDR3 spells CASSLTTGSGANVLTF. DNA of the CDR3: TGTGCCAGCAGCCTCACCACAGGGTCTGGGGCCAACGTCCTGACTTTC.